This note documents a single TCR beta chain sequence. No antigen is known for it. TCRdb keeps only in-frame clones here, not all; method: immunoSEQ multiplex PCR. The sample has about 170,000 clones, roughly 92% seen once. The data stem from a study of T cell responses to AZD1222 COVID-19 vaccine. The overall study: Researchers grouped second doses given at about 4 or about 12 weeks into one pool. Study results and limitations: Among AZD1222 vaccinees, only 5 to 7 were seropositive at baseline.

The source is an adult in good health. The starting material was peripheral blood, obtained on day 0 of AZD1222 vaccination.

CDR3 coding DNA: TGTGCCTGGAGCATCGGGGCATCGCCTAATTCACCCCTCCACTTT. Translating it yields CAWSIGASPNSPLHF. The V call is TRBV30, the J call TRBJ1-6; maybe TRBD1 (5 bases). Germline CDR1 GTSNPN, CDR2 SVGIG (reference sequence). Trimming removed 3 bases from V and 6 bases from J, with 15 bases in between. The CDR3 has 15 residues.